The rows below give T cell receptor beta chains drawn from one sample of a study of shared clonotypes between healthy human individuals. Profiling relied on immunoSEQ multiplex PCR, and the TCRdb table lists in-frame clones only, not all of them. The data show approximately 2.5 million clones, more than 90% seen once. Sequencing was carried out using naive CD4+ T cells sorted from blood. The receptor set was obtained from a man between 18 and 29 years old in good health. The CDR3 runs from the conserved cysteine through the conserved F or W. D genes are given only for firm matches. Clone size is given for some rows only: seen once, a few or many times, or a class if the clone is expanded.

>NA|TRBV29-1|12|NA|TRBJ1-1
CSGAPGYTEAFF
TGCAGCGGGGCCCCCGGTTACACTGAAGCTTTCTTT
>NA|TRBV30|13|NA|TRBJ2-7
CAWSSSLSYEQYF
TGTGCCTGGTCCTCAAGCTTATCCTACGAGCAGTACTTC
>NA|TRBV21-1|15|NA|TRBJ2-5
CASSKFRTAQETQYF
TGTGCCAGCAGCAAATTCAGGACAGCACAAGAGACCCAGTACTTC
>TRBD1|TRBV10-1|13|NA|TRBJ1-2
CASLRGGLGGYTF
TGCGCCAGCCTCAGGGGGGGGCTTGGTGGCTACACCTTC
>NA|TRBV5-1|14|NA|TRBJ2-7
CASSASQGSYEQYF
TGCGCCAGCAGCGCCTCCCAGGGATCCTACGAGCAGTACTTC
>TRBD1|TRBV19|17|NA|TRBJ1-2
CASSPTGGLLTNYGYTF
TGTGCCAGTAGTCCTACAGGGGGTCTCCTCACTAACTATGGCTACACCTTC
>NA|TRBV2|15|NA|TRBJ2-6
CASSERDSGANVLTF
TGTGCCAGCAGTGAAAGGGATTCTGGGGCCAACGTCCTGACTTTC
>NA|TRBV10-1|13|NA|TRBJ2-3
CASSDDSTDTQYF
TGCGCCAGCAGTGACGACAGCACAGATACGCAGTATTTT
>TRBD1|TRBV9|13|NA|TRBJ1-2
CASSPTGNYGYTF
TGTGCCAGCAGTCCGACAGGGAACTATGGCTACACCTTC
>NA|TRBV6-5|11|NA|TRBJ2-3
CASAGTDTQYF
TGTGCCAGCGCAGGCACAGATACGCAGTATTTT
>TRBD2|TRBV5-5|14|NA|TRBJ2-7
CASSIAGGPYEQYF
TGTGCCAGCAGCATAGCGGGGGGGCCCTACGAGCAGTACTTC
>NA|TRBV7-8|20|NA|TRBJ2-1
CASSLEGVWAGTTHPPRQFF
TGTGCCAGCAGCTTAGAGGGGGTTTGGGCAGGGACTACCCACCCTCCTCGGCAGTTCTTC
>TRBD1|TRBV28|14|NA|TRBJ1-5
CASSSGQGSQPQHF
TGTGCCAGCAGTTCCGGACAGGGGAGCCAGCCCCAGCATTTT
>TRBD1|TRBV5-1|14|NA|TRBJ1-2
CASSQGQGAGGYTF
TGCGCCAGCAGCCAGGGACAGGGGGCTGGTGGCTACACCTTC
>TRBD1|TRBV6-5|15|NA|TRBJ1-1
CASRDDREGGTEAFF
TGTGCCAGCAGAGATGACAGGGAAGGGGGCACTGAAGCTTTCTTT
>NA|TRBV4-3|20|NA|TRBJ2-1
CASSQTLPLAISSSYNEQFF
TGCGCCAGCAGCCAAACCCTGCCTCTAGCGATAAGTAGCTCCTACAATGAGCAGTTCTTC
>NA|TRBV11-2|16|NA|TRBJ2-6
CASSLIGGSGANVLTF
TGTGCCAGCAGCTTAATCGGCGGCTCTGGGGCCAACGTCCTGACTTTC
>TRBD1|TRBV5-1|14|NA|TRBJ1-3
CASSDPGGGNTIYF
TGCGCCAGCAGCGATCCAGGGGGCGGAAACACCATATATTTT
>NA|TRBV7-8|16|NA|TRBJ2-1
CASSLERVSSYNEQFF
TGTGCCAGCAGCTTAGAAAGGGTAAGCTCTTACAATGAGCAGTTCTTC
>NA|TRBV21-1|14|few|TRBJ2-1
CASTWLSSYNEQFF
TGTGCCAGCACGTGGTTGAGCTCCTACAATGAGCAGTTCTTC
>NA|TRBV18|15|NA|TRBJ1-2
CASSRSSGESYGYTF
TGTGCCAGCTCCCGGTCGTCGGGGGAATCTTATGGCTACACCTTC
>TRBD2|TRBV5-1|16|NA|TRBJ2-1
CASSLGTSERSNEQFF
TGCGCCAGCAGCTTGGGGACTAGTGAGAGAAGCAATGAGCAGTTCTTC
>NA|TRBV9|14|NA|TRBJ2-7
CASSVADRFYEQYF
TGTGCCAGCAGCGTAGCGGACCGGTTCTACGAGCAGTACTTC
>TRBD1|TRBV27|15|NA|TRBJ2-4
CASSGQELAKNIQYF
TGTGCCAGCAGTGGACAGGAGTTAGCCAAAAACATTCAGTACTTC
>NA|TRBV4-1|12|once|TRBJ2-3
CASSLSEGTQYF
TGCGCCAGCAGCCTTTCCGAGGGTACGCAGTATTTT
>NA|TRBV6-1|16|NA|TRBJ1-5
CASSGQPPRSNQPQHF
TGTGCCAGCAGTGGGCAGCCTCCCAGGAGCAATCAGCCCCAGCATTTT
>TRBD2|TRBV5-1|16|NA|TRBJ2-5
CAGSLSASGGAETQYF
TGCGCCGGCAGCTTGTCGGCTAGCGGGGGGGCGGAGACCCAGTACTTC
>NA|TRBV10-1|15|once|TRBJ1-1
CASSESGGGYTEAFF
TGCGCCAGCAGTGAGTCCGGGGGGGGATACACTGAAGCTTTCTTT
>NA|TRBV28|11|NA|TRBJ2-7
CASSRSYEQYF
TGTGCCAGCAGCCGTTCCTACGAGCAGTACTTC
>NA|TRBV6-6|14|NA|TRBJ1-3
CASSYSREGNTIYF
TGTGCCAGCAGTTACTCGCGGGAAGGAAACACCATATATTTT
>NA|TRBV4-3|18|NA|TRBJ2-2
CASSQMPWTATTPGELFF
TGCGCCAGCAGCCAAATGCCATGGACAGCAACAACGCCCGGGGAGCTGTTTTTT
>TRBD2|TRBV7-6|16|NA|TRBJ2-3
CASSLATSGGPDTQYF
TGTGCCAGCAGCTTGGCCACTAGCGGGGGCCCCGATACGCAGTATTTT
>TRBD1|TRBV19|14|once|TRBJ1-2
CASSMGQGRYGYTF
TGTGCCAGTAGTATGGGACAGGGTCGCTATGGCTACACCTTC
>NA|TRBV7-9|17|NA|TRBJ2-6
CASSFGAGLVEANVLTF
TGTGCCAGCAGCTTCGGGGCGGGTTTAGTTGAGGCCAACGTCCTGACTTTC
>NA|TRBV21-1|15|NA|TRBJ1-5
CASSNLYQNTQPQHF
TGTGCCAGCAGCAATCTTTACCAGAACACTCAGCCCCAGCATTTT
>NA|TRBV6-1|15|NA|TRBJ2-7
CASSSGNRGIYEQYF
TGTGCCAGCAGTTCAGGGAACCGGGGTATCTACGAGCAGTACTTC
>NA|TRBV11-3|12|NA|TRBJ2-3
CASSLQGDTQYF
TGTGCCAGCAGCTTACAGGGAGATACGCAGTATTTT
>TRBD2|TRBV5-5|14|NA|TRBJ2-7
CASSTGLAGVEEYF
TGTGCCAGCAGCACCGGACTAGCGGGAGTAGAGGAGTACTTC
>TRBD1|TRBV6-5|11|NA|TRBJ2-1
CASSTGTGGFF
TGTGCCAGCAGCACCGGGACAGGGGGGTTCTTC
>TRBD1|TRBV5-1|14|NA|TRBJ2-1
CASSLTGVYNEQFF
TGCGCCAGCAGCTTGACAGGGGTCTACAATGAGCAGTTCTTC
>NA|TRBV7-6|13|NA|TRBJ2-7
CASSLASSYEQYF
TGTGCCAGCAGCTTAGCTTCTTCCTACGAGCAGTACTTC
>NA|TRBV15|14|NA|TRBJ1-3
CATSRQGPGNTIYF
TGTGCCACCAGCAGACAGGGCCCTGGAAACACCATATATTTT
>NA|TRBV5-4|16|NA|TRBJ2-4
CASSLDPTLAKNIQYF
TGTGCCAGCAGCTTGGACCCCACCCTAGCCAAAAACATTCAGTACTTC
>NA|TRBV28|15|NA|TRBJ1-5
CASSLEQLSNQPQHF
TGTGCCAGCAGTTTAGAACAGCTTAGCAATCAGCCCCAGCATTTT
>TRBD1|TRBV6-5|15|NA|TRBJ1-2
CASSLGTGANYGYTF
TGTGCCAGCAGCCTGGGGACAGGAGCTAACTATGGCTACACCTTC
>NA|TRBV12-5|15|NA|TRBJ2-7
CASGLVRGISYEQYF
TGTGCTAGTGGTTTGGTACGAGGTATCTCCTACGAGCAGTACTTC
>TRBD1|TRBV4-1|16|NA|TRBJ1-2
CASSYGQGVLNYGYTF
TGCGCCAGCAGCTATGGACAGGGAGTTCTAAACTATGGCTACACCTTC
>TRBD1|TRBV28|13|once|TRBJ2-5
CASSPRTGETQYF
TGTGCCAGCAGTCCCCGGACAGGGGAGACCCAGTACTTC
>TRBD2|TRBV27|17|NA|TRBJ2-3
CASSLGASGRPSDTQYF
TGTGCCAGCAGTTTAGGGGCTAGCGGGAGGCCGTCAGATACGCAGTATTTT
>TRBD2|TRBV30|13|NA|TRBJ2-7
CAWNRLAAYEQYF
TGTGCCTGGAATCGACTAGCGGCCTACGAGCAGTACTTC
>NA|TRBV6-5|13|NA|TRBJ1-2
CASSYSNGYGYTF
TGTGCCAGCAGTTACTCGAACGGCTATGGCTACACCTTC
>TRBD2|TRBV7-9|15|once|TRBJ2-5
CASSLGGGSAETQYF
TGTGCCAGCAGCTTAGGGGGCGGGAGTGCAGAGACCCAGTACTTC
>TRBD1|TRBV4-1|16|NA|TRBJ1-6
CASSQVGQPTGTPLHF
TGCGCCAGCAGCCAAGTGGGACAGCCGACGGGGACACCCCTCCACTTT
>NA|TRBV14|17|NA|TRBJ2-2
CASSQEPTRSNTGELFF
TGTGCCAGCAGCCAAGAGCCCACTAGATCGAACACCGGGGAGCTGTTTTTT
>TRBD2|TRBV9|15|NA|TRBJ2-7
CASSASGTSSYEQYF
TGTGCCAGCAGCGCATCCGGGACTAGCTCCTACGAGCAGTACTTC
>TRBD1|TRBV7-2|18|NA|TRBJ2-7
CASSSPLGGLQGTYEQYF
TGTGCCAGCAGCTCACCTTTAGGGGGCTTACAGGGAACCTACGAGCAGTACTTC
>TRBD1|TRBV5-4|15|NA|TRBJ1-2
CASSPWDRGGSGYTF
TGTGCCAGCAGCCCTTGGGACAGGGGAGGATCTGGCTACACCTTC
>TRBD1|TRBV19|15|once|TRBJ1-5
CASSTPGQPVQPQHF
TGTGCCAGTAGTACACCGGGACAGCCGGTCCAGCCCCAGCATTTT
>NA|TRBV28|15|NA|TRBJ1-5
CASSFPGGSNQPQHF
TGTGCCAGCAGTTTCCCCGGGGGAAGCAATCAGCCCCAGCATTTT
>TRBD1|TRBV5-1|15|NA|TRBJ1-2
CASSRTTGTGEGYTF
TGCGCCAGCAGCCGAACCACCGGGACAGGGGAAGGCTACACCTTC